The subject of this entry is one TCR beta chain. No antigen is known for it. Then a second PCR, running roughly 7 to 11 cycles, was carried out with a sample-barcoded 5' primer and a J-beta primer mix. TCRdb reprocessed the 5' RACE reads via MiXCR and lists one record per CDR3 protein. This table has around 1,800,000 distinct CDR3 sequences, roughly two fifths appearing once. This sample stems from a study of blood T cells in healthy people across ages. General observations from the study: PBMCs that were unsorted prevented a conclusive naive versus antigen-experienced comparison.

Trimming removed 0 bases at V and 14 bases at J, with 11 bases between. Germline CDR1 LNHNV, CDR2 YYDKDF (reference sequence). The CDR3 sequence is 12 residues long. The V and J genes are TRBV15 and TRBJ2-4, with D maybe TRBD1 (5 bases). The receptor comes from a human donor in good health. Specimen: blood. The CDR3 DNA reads TGTGCCACCAGCAGAGATTGGGGCAGGAAGTACTTC. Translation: CATSRDWGRKYF.